This TCR beta chain was profiled in a study of shared clonotypes between healthy human individuals. Germline V lookup: CDR1 MNHEY, CDR2 SVGAGI. This CDR3 spans 15 amino acids. Trimming left V 2 bases short and J 3 bases short, with 12 bases between. This clone was found once. In the CD4+ fraction, cells were divided into CD45RA+ naive and CD45RA-negative memory subsets. Some clones are missing from TCRdb's copy, which holds only in-frame ones; the method was immunoSEQ multiplex PCR. The sample lists 2 million to 2.5 million clones; 85% to 95% were seen once. The TCR sequence derives from a man younger than 35 in good health. Some clones in this sample may be carry-over from other donors' samples. The chain links TRBV6-5 to TRBJ2-3; D unclear. Sequenced input: naive CD4+ T cells from PBMCs. Subset indicated: CD45RA+ positively selected. The CDR3 reads CASSYSSAPTDTQYF. In DNA form, the CDR3 reads TGTGCCAGCAGTTACAGCAGCGCCCCTACAGATACGCAGTATTTT.